The T cell receptor beta chain described here comes from a study of blood T cell repertoires in COVID-19. Turning to the study itself: Acute and convalescent COVID-19 specimens originated in the United States, Italy and Spain.

V was clipped by 4 bases and J by 5 bases; unmatched bases: 6. The CDR3 has 14 residues. Germline V gives CDR1 SGHRS, CDR2 YFSETQ. This clone was picked up one time. The data were produced by immunoSEQ multiplex PCR, yet TCRdb's version contains in-frame clones alone and is incomplete. The sample has 63,000 or so clones, roughly 82% seen once; the top ten hold 16%. The source is a man at least 80 years old with active COVID-19. The source material was peripheral blood. The rearrangement joins TRBV5-1 to TRBJ1-5; 7 nucleotides match TRBD1. The CDR3 DNA follows: TGCGCCAGCAGCCCCGGGACAGCGCATCAGCCCCAGCATTTT. Residues: CASSPGTAHQPQHF.